This T cell receptor beta chain was identified during a study of technical replicates of blood from a few donors. Profiling relied on immunoSEQ multiplex PCR, and the TCRdb table lists in-frame clones only, not all of them. The sample lists tens of thousands of clones; around 94% were seen once. Trimming took 9 bases from V and 5 from J, leaving 11 bases between them. The CDR3 is 12 amino acids. Germline V gene sequence: CDR1 MNHNS, CDR2 SASEGT. The TCR comes from a human donor in good health. The V and J genes are TRBV6-1 and TRBJ2-1; D gene uncertain. The sample comprised T cells isolated from PBMCs. The CDR3 sequence: CASPNPNNEQFF. The CDR3 DNA reads TGTGCCAGTCCTAACCCAAACAATGAGCAGTTCTTC.